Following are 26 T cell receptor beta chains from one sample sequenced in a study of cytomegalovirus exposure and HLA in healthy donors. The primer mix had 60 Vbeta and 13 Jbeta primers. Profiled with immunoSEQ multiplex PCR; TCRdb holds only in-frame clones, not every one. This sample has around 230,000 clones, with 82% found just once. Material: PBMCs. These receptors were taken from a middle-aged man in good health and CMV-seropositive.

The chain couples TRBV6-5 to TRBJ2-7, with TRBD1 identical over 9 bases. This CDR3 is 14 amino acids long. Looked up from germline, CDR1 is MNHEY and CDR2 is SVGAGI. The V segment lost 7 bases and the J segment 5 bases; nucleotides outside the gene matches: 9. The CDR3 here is CASTAGTGIHEQYF. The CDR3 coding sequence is TGTGCCAGCACCGCCGGGACAGGGATTCACGAGCAGTACTTC.

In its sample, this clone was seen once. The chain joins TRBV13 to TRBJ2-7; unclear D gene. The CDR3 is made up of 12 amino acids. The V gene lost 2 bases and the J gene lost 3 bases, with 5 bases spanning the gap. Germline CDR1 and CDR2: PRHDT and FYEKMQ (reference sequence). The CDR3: CASSLKDYEQYV. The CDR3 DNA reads TGTGCCAGCAGCTTAAAGGACTACGAGCAGTACGTC.

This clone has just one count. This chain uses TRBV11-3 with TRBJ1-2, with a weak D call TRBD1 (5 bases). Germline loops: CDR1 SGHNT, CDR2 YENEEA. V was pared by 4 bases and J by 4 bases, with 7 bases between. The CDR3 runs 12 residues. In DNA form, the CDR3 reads TGTGCCAGCAGCTCCGACAGCTATGGCTACACCTTC. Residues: CASSSDSYGYTF.

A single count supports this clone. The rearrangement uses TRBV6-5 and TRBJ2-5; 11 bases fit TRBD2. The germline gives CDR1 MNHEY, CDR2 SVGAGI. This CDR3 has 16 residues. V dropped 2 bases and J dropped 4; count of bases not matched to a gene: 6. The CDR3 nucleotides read TGTGCCAGCAGTTACCGTAGCGGGAGGGCCGGAGAGACCCAGTACTTC. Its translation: CASSYRSGRAGETQYF.

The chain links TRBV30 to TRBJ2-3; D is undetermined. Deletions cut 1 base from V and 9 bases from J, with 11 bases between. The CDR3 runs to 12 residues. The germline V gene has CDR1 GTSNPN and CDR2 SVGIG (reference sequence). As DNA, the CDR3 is TGTGCCTGGAGTGGAGTCTACCGAACGCAGTATTTT. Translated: CAWSGVYRTQYF. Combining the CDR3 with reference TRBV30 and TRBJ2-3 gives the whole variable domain SQTIHQWPATLVQPVGSPLSLECTVEGTSNPNLYWYRQAAGRGLQLLFYSVGIGQISSEVPQNLSASRPQDRQFILSSKKLLLSDSGFYLCAWSGVYRTQYFGPGTRLTVL.

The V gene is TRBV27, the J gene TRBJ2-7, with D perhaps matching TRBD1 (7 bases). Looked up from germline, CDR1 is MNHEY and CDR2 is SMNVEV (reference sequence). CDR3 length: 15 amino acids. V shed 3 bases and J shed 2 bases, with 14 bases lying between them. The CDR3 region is CASSFRQGGTYEQYF. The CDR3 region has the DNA TGTGCCAGCAGTTTTAGGCAGGGGGGCACCTACGAGCAGTACTTC.

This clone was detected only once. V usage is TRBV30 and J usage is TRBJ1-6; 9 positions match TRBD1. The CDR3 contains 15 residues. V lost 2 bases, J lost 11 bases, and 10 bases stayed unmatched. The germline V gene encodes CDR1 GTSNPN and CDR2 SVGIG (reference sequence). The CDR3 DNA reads TGTGCCTGGAGTACCGGGACAGGGATGGTGACACCCCTCCACTTT. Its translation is CAWSTGTGMVTPLHF.

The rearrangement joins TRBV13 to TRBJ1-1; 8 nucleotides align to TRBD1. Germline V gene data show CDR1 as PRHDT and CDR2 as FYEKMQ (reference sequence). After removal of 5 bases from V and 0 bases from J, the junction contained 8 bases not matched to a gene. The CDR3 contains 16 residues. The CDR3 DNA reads TGTGCCAGCAGCGAAGACAGGGGCGGAATGAACACTGAAGCTTTCTTT. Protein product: CASSEDRGGMNTEAFF.

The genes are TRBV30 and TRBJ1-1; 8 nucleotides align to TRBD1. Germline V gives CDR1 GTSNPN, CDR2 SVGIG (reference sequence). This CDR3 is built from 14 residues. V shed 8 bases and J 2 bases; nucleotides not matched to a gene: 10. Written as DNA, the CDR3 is TGTGCCCGCGACAGGGGCGGACTCAACACTGAAGCTTTCTTT. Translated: CARDRGGLNTEAFF. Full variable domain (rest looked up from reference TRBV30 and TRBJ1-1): SQTIHQWPATLVQPVGSPLSLECTVEGTSNPNLYWYRQAAGRGLQLLFYSVGIGQISSEVPQNLSASRPQDRQFILSSKKLLLSDSGFYLCARDRGGLNTEAFFGQGTRLTVV.

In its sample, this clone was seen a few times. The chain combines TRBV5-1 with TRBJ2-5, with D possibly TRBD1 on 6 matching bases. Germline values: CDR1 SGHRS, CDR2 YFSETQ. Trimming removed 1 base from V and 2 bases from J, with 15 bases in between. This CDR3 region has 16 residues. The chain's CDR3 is CASSLRQGSEQETQYF. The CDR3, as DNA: TGCGCCAGCAGCTTGCGGCAGGGGTCGGAGCAAGAGACCCAGTACTTC. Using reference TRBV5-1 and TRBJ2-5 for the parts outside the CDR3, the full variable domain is KAGVTQTPRYLIKTRGQQVTLSCSPISGHRSVSWYQQTPGQGLQFLFEYFSETQRNKGNFPGRFSGRQFSNSRSEMNVSTLELGDSALYLCASSLRQGSEQETQYFGPGTRLLVL.

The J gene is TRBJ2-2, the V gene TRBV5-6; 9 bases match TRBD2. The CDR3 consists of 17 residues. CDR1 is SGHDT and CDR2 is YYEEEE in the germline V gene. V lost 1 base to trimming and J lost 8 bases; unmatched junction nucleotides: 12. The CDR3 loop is CASSLPGLAIHGGELFF. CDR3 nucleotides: TGTGCCAGCAGCTTGCCTGGACTAGCGATCCATGGGGGGGAGCTGTTTTTT.

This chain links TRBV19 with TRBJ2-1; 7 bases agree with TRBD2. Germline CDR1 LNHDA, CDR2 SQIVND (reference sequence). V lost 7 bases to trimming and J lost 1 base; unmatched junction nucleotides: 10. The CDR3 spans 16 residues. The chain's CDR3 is CASTLGLGRSYNEQFF. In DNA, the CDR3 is TGTGCCAGTACATTAGGACTCGGGAGGTCCTACAATGAGCAGTTCTTC.

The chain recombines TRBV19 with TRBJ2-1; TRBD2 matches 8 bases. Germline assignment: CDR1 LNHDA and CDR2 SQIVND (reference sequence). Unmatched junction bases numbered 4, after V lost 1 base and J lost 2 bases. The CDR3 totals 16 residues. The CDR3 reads CASSIGTGGPYNEQFF. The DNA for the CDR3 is TGTGCCAGTAGTATAGGGACGGGAGGGCCCTACAATGAGCAGTTCTTC.

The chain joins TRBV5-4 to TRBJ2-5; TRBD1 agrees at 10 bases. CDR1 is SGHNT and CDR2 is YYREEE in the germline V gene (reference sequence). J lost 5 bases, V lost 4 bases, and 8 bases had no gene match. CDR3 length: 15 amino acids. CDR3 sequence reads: CASSQGQGKLETQYF. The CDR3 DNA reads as TGTGCCAGCAGCCAGGGACAGGGGAAGTTGGAGACCCAGTACTTC. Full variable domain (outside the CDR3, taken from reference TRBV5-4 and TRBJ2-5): ETGVTQSPTHLIKTRGQQVTLRCSSQSGHNTVSWYQQALGQGPQFIFQYYREEENGRGNFPPRFSGLQFPNYSSELNVNALELDDSALYLCASSQGQGKLETQYFGPGTRLLVL.

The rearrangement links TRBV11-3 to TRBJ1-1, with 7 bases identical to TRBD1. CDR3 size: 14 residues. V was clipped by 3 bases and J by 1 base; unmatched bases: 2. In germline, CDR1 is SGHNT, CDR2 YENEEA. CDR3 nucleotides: TGTGCCAGCAGCTTCGACAGGGAGAACACTGAAGCTTTCTTT. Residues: CASSFDRENTEAFF.

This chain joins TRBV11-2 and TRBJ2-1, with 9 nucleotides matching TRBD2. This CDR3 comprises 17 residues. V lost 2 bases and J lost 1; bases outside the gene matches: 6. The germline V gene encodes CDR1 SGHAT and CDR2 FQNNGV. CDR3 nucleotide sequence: TGTGCCAGCAGCTTACTAGCGGGAATAGGTTCCTACAATGAGCAGTTCTTC. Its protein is CASSLLAGIGSYNEQFF.

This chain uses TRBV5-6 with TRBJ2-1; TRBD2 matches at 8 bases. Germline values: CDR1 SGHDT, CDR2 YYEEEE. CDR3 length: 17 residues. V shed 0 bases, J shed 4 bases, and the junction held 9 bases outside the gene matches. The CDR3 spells CASSLGGRYVNYNEQFF. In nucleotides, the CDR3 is TGTGCCAGCAGCTTGGGCGGGAGGTACGTTAATTACAATGAGCAGTTCTTC.

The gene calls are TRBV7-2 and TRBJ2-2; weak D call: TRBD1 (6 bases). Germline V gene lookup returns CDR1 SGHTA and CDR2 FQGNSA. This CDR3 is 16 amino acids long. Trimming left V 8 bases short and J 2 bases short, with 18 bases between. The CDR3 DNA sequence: TGTGCCAGCTCAATTCAGGGCAGGGGAAACACCGGGGAGCTGTTTTTT. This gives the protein CASSIQGRGNTGELFF.

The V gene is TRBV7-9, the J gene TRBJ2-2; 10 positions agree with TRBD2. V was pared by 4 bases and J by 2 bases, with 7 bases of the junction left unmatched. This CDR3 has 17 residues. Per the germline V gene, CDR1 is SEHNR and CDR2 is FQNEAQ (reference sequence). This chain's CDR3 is CASSYLAGGLNTGELFF. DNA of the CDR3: TGTGCCAGCAGCTACTTAGCGGGAGGACTTAACACCGGGGAGCTGTTTTTT. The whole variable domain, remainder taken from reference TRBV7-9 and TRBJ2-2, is DTGVSQNPRHKITKRGQNVTFRCDPISEHNRLYWYRQTLGQGPEFLTYFQNEAQLEKSRLLSDRFSAERPKGSFSTLEIQRTEQGDSAMYLCASSYLAGGLNTGELFFGEGSRLTVL.

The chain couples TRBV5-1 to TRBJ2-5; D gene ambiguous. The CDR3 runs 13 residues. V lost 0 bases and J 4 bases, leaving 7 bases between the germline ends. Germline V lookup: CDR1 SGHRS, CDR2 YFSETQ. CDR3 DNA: TGCGCCAGCAGCTTGGGGCAAAGAGAGACCCAGTACTTC. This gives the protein CASSLGQRETQYF.

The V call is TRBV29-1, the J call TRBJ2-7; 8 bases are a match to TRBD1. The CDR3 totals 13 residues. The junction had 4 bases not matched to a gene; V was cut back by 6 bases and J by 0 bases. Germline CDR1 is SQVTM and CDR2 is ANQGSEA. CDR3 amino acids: CSVVDRVSYEQYF. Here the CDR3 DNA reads TGCAGCGTAGTGGACAGGGTCTCCTACGAGCAGTACTTC.

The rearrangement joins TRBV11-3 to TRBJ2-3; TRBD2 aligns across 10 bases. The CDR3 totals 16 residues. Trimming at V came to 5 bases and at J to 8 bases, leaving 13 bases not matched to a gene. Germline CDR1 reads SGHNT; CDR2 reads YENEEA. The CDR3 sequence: CASSPQAGGPKATQYF. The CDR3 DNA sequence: TGTGCCAGCAGCCCTCAAGCGGGAGGGCCGAAGGCTACGCAGTATTTT.

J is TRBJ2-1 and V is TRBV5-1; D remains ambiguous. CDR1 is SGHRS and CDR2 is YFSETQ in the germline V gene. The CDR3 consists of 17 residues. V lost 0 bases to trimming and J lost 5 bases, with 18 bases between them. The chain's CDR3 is CASSLATLSKINNEQFF. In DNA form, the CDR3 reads TGCGCCAGCAGCTTGGCCACCCTCTCTAAGATCAACAATGAGCAGTTCTTC.

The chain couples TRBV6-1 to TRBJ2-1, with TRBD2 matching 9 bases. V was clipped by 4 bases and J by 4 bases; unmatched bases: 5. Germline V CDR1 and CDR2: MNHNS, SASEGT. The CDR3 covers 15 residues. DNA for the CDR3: TGTGCCAGCAGTGCGCTAGCGGGGCTGTACAATGAGCAGTTCTTC. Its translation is CASSALAGLYNEQFF.

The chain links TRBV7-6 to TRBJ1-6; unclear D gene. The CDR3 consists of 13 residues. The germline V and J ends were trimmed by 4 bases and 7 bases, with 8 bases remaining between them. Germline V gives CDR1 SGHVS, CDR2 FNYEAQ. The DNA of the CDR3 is TGTGCCAGCAGCTCCCGTTTCAATTCACCCCTCCACTTT. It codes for CASSSRFNSPLHF. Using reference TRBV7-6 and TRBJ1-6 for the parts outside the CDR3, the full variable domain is GAGVSQSPRYKVTKRGQDVALRCDPISGHVSLYWYRQALGQGPEFLTYFNYEAQQDKSGLPNDRFSAERPEGSISTLTIQRTEQRDSAMYRCASSSRFNSPLHFGNGTRLTVT.

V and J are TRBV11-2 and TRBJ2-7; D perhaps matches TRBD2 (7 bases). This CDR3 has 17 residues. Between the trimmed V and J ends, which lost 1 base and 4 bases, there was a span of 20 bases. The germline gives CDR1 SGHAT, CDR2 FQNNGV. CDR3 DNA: TGTGCCAGCAGCTTAGTAGGGGAGGGACACATTAGTTACGAGCAGTACGTC. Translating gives CASSLVGEGHISYEQYV.